The present entry profiles one TCR beta chain with its context. Using immunoSEQ multiplex PCR, the repertoire was profiled, and TCRdb retains in-frame clones only, with some absent. The table has about 82,000 clones, 94% seen once; the top ten hold 0.39%. This entry comes from a study of technical replicates of blood from a few donors. V was pared by 4 bases and J by 0 bases, with 5 bases of the junction left unmatched. The CDR3 has 15 amino acids. Looked up from germline, CDR1 is SGHDT and CDR2 is YYEEEE. The V gene is TRBV5-6, the J gene TRBJ2-3; 7 bases map to TRBD2. The sequence was collected from a human donor in good health. The sequenced material came from T cells isolated from PBMCs. The CDR3 coding sequence is TGTGCCAGCAGCCCTAGCGGCTCTAGCACAGATACGCAGTATTTT. It translates to CASSPSGSSTDTQYF.